The text below deals with one TCR beta chain. What it binds is unknown. The data originate from a study of T cell repertoires in cytomegalovirus infection. TCRdb called the reads again in MiXCR, with one record for every CDR3 protein. The sample carries about 83,000 distinct CDR3 sequences, around 28% recorded once. Between the trimmed V and J ends, which lost 0 bases and 1 base, there was a span of 16 bases. The CDR3 has 17 amino acids. Germline lookup yields CDR1 SGHRS and CDR2 YFSETQ. The source material was CD8+ T cells from cultured PBMCs, sampled from culture after CMV antigen stimulation. This clonotype was sampled from a human donor in good health (CMV status not recorded). Some clones in this sample may be carry-over from other donors' samples. The rearrangement links TRBV5-1 to TRBJ1-2; perhaps TRBD1 as D (6 bases). This chain's CDR3 is CASSLDQDSSYNYGYTF. DNA for the CDR3: TGCGCCAGCAGCTTGGACCAGGACAGTTCATATAACTATGGCTACACCTTC.